The 14 T cell receptor beta chains listed next were all sequenced from one sample in a study of T cells in localized non-small cell lung cancer. This table comes from immunoSEQ multiplex PCR, and its TCRdb copy is limited to in-frame clones, with some not included. The sample gives around 24,000 clones, approximately 91% of which show up once; roughly 22% is in the top ten. Sequences were derived from peripheral blood, sampled before any cancer treatment. Every receptor here comes from a man aged 35 to 69 with stage I squamous cell lung carcinoma.

The V gene is TRBV5-1, the J gene TRBJ2-6; D is uncertain. Per the germline V gene, CDR1 is SGHRS and CDR2 is YFSETQ. V gave up 0 bases and J gave up 0 bases, with 7 bases separating them. The CDR3 sequence is 16 residues long. As DNA, the CDR3 is TGCGCCAGCAGCTTGGGGGATTTCTCTGGGGCCAACGTCCTGACTTTC. Its translation: CASSLGDFSGANVLTF.

This chain joins TRBV1 and TRBJ1-2. TRBV1 is listed as a pseudogene. The CDR3 is 13 amino acids. This CDR3 reads CTSSHAARYGYTF. The CDR3 coding sequence is TGCACCAGCAGCCACGCTGCTAGGTATGGCTACACCTTC.

CDR3: CASSVGGTGEDTGELFF. The CDR3 coding sequence is TGTGCCAGCAGCGTAGGTGGGACAGGGGAGGACACCGGGGAGCTGTTTTTT. The chain links TRBV9 to TRBJ2-2; TRBD1 agrees at 10 bases. V shed 0 bases, J shed 3 bases, and the junction held 5 bases outside the gene matches. Germline assignment: CDR1 SGDLS and CDR2 YYNGEE. This CDR3 region has 17 residues.

V usage is TRBV5-4 and J usage is TRBJ1-4; D ambiguous. The germline V and J ends were trimmed by 3 bases and 0 bases, with 6 bases remaining between them. This CDR3 comprises 14 residues. The V gene's germline CDR1 is SGHNT and CDR2 YYREEE (reference sequence). In nucleotides, the CDR3 is TGTGCCAGCAGCTCGGAGGCAACTAATGAAAAACTGTTTTTT. It translates to CASSSEATNEKLFF. The full variable domain, in which reference TRBV5-4 and TRBJ1-4 provide the parts outside the CDR3, is ETGVTQSPTHLIKTRGQQVTLRCSSQSGHNTVSWYQQALGQGPQFIFQYYREEENGRGNFPPRFSGLQFPNYSSELNVNALELDDSALYLCASSSEATNEKLFFGSGTQLSVL.

V gene TRBV6-1 combines with J gene TRBJ2-1; D is perhaps TRBD1 (5 bases). Germline V gene sequence: CDR1 MNHNS, CDR2 SASEGT. V lost 10 bases and J lost 3, with 13 bases in between. The CDR3 contains 13 residues. In DNA, the CDR3 is TGTGCCACGACAGAGTTGATCTACAATGAGCAGTTCTTC. Its protein product is CATTELIYNEQFF.

The chain carries TRBV11-3 and TRBJ2-7; TRBD2 aligns across 10 bases. The CDR3 runs 16 residues. V lost 2 bases to trimming and J lost 1 base; unmatched junction nucleotides: 5. Germline values: CDR1 SGHNT, CDR2 YENEEA. CDR3 protein: CASSLIIAGGSYEQYF. For the CDR3, the DNA is TGTGCCAGCAGCTTAATTATAGCGGGGGGTTCCTACGAGCAGTACTTC.

The chain links TRBV7-2 to TRBJ2-5, with 7 bases matching TRBD2. CDR1 is SGHTA, CDR2 FQGNSA, per germline. The CDR3 is 15 amino acids. V lost 2 bases to trimming and J lost 2 bases; unmatched junction nucleotides: 5. CDR3 bases: TGTGCCAGCAGCTTAATCTACGGGGGGCAAGAGACCCAGTACTTC. Translated, it gives CASSLIYGGQETQYF. Full variable domain (missing parts from reference TRBV7-2 and TRBJ2-5): GAGVSQSPSNKVTEKGKDVELRCDPISGHTALYWYRQSLGQGLEFLIYFQGNSAPDKSGLPSDRFSAERTGGSVSTLTIQRTQQEDSAVYLCASSLIYGGQETQYFGPGTRLLVL.

V usage is TRBV5-6 and J usage is TRBJ1-4; no clear D gene. Per germline, CDR1 SGHDT and CDR2 YYEEEE. V lost 2 bases and J lost 4, with 9 bases in between. The CDR3 is 14 amino acids. DNA of the CDR3: TGTGCCAGCAGCTTAGGGCTCATTAATGAAAAACTGTTTTTT. As protein: CASSLGLINEKLFF.

The chain recombines TRBV2 with TRBJ1-1; D might be TRBD1 (5 bases). The CDR3 totals 13 residues. The germline gives CDR1 SNHLY, CDR2 FYNNEI. V was pared by 8 bases and J by 3 bases, with 13 bases between. CDR3 sequence (DNA): TGTGCCAGCGGGGGATTGGGCGACACTGAAGCTTTCTTT. It encodes CASGGLGDTEAFF.

This chain uses TRBV2 with TRBJ1-2, with 7 bases identical to TRBD1. Germline V gives CDR1 SNHLY, CDR2 FYNNEI. This CDR3 has 17 residues. J gave up 5 bases and V 6 bases, and 18 bases lay outside the gene matches. The CDR3 sequence is CASSASAYRGERYGYTF. CDR3 DNA sequence: TGTGCCAGCAGCGCTTCCGCCTACAGGGGAGAGCGATATGGCTACACCTTC.

The chain couples TRBV6-1 to TRBJ2-7; D might be TRBD1 or TRBD2, each matching 5 bases. CDR3 length equals 14 residues. CDR1 and CDR2 (germline): MNHNS, SASEGT. Trimming pared 1 base from V and 0 bases from J, leaving 7 bases between. CDR3 DNA sequence: TGTGCCAGCAGTGAAGGGGGGTTCTCCTACGAGCAGTACTTC. Its translation is CASSEGGFSYEQYF.

The chain couples TRBV4-2 to TRBJ1-4; D is undetermined. V was shortened by 0 bases and J by 0 bases, with 5 bases between the two germline ends. The CDR3 has 15 amino acids. CDR1 is LGHNA and CDR2 is YNFKEQ in the germline V gene. CDR3 sequence reads: CASSQELPTNEKLFF. CDR3 DNA sequence: TGTGCCAGCAGCCAAGAACTCCCAACTAATGAAAAACTGTTTTTT.

The chain joins TRBV7-2 to TRBJ2-6, with 10 positions matching TRBD1. V was pared by 5 bases and J by 2 bases, with 9 bases of the junction left unmatched. The CDR3 sequence is 18 residues long. Germline V CDR1 and CDR2: SGHTA, FQGNSA. Here the CDR3 DNA reads TGTGCCAGCAGCATAAGCGACAGGGGGCAGGCTGGGGCCAACGTCCTGACTTTC. The encoded protein is CASSISDRGQAGANVLTF.

The chain uses TRBV5-5 and TRBJ2-1; D is uncertain. The CDR3 consists of 14 residues. V lost 0 bases and J lost 2, with 6 bases in between. From germline, CDR1 is SGHKS and CDR2 YYEKEE (reference sequence). The CDR3 region is CASSLEGTYNEQFF. CDR3 coding DNA: TGTGCCAGCAGCTTGGAGGGTACCTACAATGAGCAGTTCTTC.